This T cell receptor beta chain was sequenced in a study of OX40 agonist ivuxolimab in advanced cancers. Study details: Patients achieving partial responses numbered three: one hepatocellular carcinoma case and two cutaneous melanoma cases.

This clone was picked up one time. The antigen is unknown. General observations from the study: At 0.1 to 3.0 mg/kg, CD4+ and CD8+ blood T cells expanded clonally by week 6. Some nonresponders also had low normalized T-cell clonal expansion.

V was shortened by 6 bases and J by 3 bases, with 9 bases between the two germline ends. Germline CDR1 is MDHEN and CDR2 is SYDVKM. The CDR3 totals 12 residues. The assay was immunoSEQ multiplex PCR, and TCRdb's table has in-frame clones only and misses some. The sample yields about 67,000 clones, around 80% seen once. The TCR comes from an adult with an advanced solid tumor such as melanoma, head and neck, liver or kidney cancer. The chain combines TRBV28 with TRBJ2-7, with D unresolved. Source: CD4+ or CD8+ T cells sorted from blood, taken in a trial of the OX40 agonist ivuxolimab. The chain's CDR3 is CASRLGIYEQYF. The CDR3 bases are TGTGCCAGCAGGCTGGGGATCTACGAGCAGTACTTC.